The entry below describes one TCR beta chain. Produced via immunoSEQ multiplex PCR; TCRdb's table is partial and in-frame only. The sample includes 150,000 to 200,000 clones, roughly 80% of them seen just once. Unmatched junction bases numbered 8, after V lost 0 bases and J lost 8 bases. The germline CDR1 and CDR2 sequences are SGDLS and YYNGEE. The CDR3 has 15 amino acids. The data originate from a study of blood T cell repertoires in COVID-19. Study overall: COVID-19 samples, acute and convalescent, were from the United States, Italy and Spain.

The sequencing input was peripheral blood. The TCR originated in a human donor with acute or convalescent COVID-19. The donor label of this sample is uncertain. The genes are TRBV9 and TRBJ2-1, with 7 nucleotides matching TRBD2. As DNA, the CDR3 is TGTGCCAGCAGCGTAGATTCGCGGGAGAGGGATGAGCAGTTCTTC. It yields the protein CASSVDSRERDEQFF.